The clone carrying this TCR beta chain was detected many times. In the library, individual cDNA molecules carried attached unique molecular identifiers. Via MiXCR, TCRdb re-called the 5' RACE reads, giving one row per CDR3 protein. The sample yields over 70,000 distinct CDR3 sequences, around an eighth seen once. The data are from a study of early T cells in non-severe SARS-CoV-2 infection. The CDR3 has 17 amino acids. Looked up from germline, CDR1 is MDHEN and CDR2 is SYDVKM. Between the trimmed V and J ends, which lost 6 bases and 5 bases, there was a span of 25 bases. The chain uses TRBV28 and TRBJ2-5; D is perhaps TRBD2 (6 bases). This sequence originates from an adult who was a healthcare worker with PCR-confirmed SARS-CoV-2 infection or an uninfected control (not recorded which). The sequenced material came from whole blood. CDR3 DNA sequence: TGTGCCAGCAGCCCTCGTTTCGGGACTTTCGTCCAGGAGACCCAGTACTTC. Translating it yields CASSPRFGTFVQETQYF.